This passage covers 15 T cell receptor beta chains from one sample sequenced in a study of PD-1 blockade in classical Hodgkin lymphoma. Every single patient, without exception, relapsed after autologous stem cell transplantation, and brentuximab vedotin exposure varied. Clones were read by immunoSEQ multiplex PCR, and TCRdb kept only the in-frame ones, dropping some. Among about 24,000 clones listed, nearly 80% were seen once. Sequenced here: peripheral blood mononuclear cells (PBMCs), sampled at baseline. The receptors originated from a human donor with classical Hodgkin lymphoma.

This chain links TRBV4-1 with TRBJ2-1, with 8 bases that match TRBD2. This CDR3 comprises 17 residues. Per germline, CDR1 MGHRA and CDR2 YSYEKL. V shed 3 bases and J 5 bases; nucleotides not matched to a gene: 12. CDR3 in DNA: TGCGCCAGCAGCCAGTCACTAGCGGTCCTACCCCACAATGAGCAGTTCTTC. Protein sequence: CASSQSLAVLPHNEQFF.

This clone was counted a few times. CDR3 DNA sequence: TGTGCCAGCAGTTACCTCTCCAACTCCTACAATGAGCAGTTCTTC. Its protein product is CASSYLSNSYNEQFF. The rearrangement joins TRBV6-5 to TRBJ2-1; D gene ambiguous. The CDR3 length is 15 residues. Germline lookup yields CDR1 MNHEY and CDR2 SVGAGI. The V end lost 2 bases, the J end lost 0 bases, and 8 bases lay between the germline ends.

This sequence joins TRBV5-5 and TRBJ1-2; D gene unclear. The V end was cut by 0 bases, the J end by 9 bases, with 15 bases between. There are 14 residues in the CDR3. CDR1 is SGHKS and CDR2 is YYEKEE in the germline V gene (reference sequence). DNA for the CDR3: TGTGCCAGCAGCTTGGCGGGAAGGGCGGGGAGCTACACCTTC. Its protein product is CASSLAGRAGSYTF.

J is TRBJ1-2 and V is TRBV6-5; 9 positions match TRBD1. The CDR3 sequence is 15 residues long. CDR1 is MNHEY, CDR2 SVGAGI, per germline. The V and J ends lost 5 bases and 0 bases, in that order; junction bases with no gene match: 4. CDR3: CASSPRTGANYGYTF. Written as DNA, the CDR3 is TGTGCCAGCAGTCCCCGGACAGGGGCTAACTATGGCTACACCTTC.

This clone has more than one count but fewer than ten. The CDR3 region has the DNA TGTGCCAGCAGTTCGTCGGGGGAGGGCTACACCTTC. This translates into CASSSSGEGYTF. The rearrangement uses TRBV28 and TRBJ1-2; possibly TRBD1 for D (5 bases). V lost 4 bases and J 8 bases, leaving 11 bases between the germline ends. Germline V CDR1 and CDR2: MDHEN, SYDVKM. CDR3 length equals 12 residues.

This chain connects TRBV6-6 to TRBJ1-1; no clear D gene. The CDR3 length is 14 residues. In germline, CDR1 is MNHNY, CDR2 SVGAGI (reference sequence). The V gene lost 5 bases and the J gene lost 7 bases, with 17 bases spanning the gap. The CDR3 DNA follows: TGTGCCAGCAGTACCGGGCCTGCGGCGGGTGAAGCTTTCTTT. Protein: CASSTGPAAGEAFF.

The gene calls are TRBV6-5 and TRBJ2-7, with D uncertain. The CDR3 spans 11 residues. The germline V gene has CDR1 MNHEY and CDR2 SVGAGI. V lost 8 bases and J 4 bases, leaving 9 bases between the germline ends. Here the CDR3 reads CASQSLYEQYF. CDR3 DNA sequence: TGTGCCAGCCAGTCGCTTTACGAGCAGTACTTC.

The chain is built from TRBV11-2 and TRBJ1-6; D uncertain. This CDR3 is built from 13 residues. V lost 1 base and J 7 bases, leaving 5 bases between the germline ends. From germline, CDR1 is SGHAT and CDR2 FQNNGV. The CDR3 DNA sequence: TGTGCCAGCAGCTTAGTTCCGAATTCACCCCTCCACTTT. Translating gives CASSLVPNSPLHF.

The V and J genes are TRBV11-2 and TRBJ2-1; D ambiguous. Germline V gene data show CDR1 as SGHAT and CDR2 as FQNNGV. This CDR3 is 13 amino acids long. The V end lost 3 bases, the J end lost 6 bases, and 9 bases lay between the germline ends. The CDR3, as DNA: TGTGCCAGCAGCTTCCCGTGGGCCAATGAGCAGTTCTTC. It translates to CASSFPWANEQFF.

The CDR3 DNA reads as TGTGCCAGCAGCCAAGAGGGGTCGGGGGTTAAAGATACGCAGTATTTT. Amino acids: CASSQEGSGVKDTQYF. This sequence joins TRBV4-2 and TRBJ2-3; a possible D gene is TRBD2 (6 bases). The CDR3 contains 16 residues. V lost 0 bases, J lost 5 bases, and 15 bases lay in between. From germline, CDR1 is LGHNA and CDR2 YNFKEQ.

The CDR3 coding sequence is TGTGCCTTTTTGCGTGGGACCACTGAAGCTTTCTTT. Its protein is CAFLRGTTEAFF. The rearrangement links TRBV30 to TRBJ1-1; TRBD1 might be the D (5 bases). Germline CDR1 and CDR2: GTSNPN and SVGIG (reference sequence). The CDR3 length is 12 residues. With 7 bases removed from V and 4 bases from J, the gap between germline ends came to 13 bases.

This clone was recorded a few times. In nucleotides, the CDR3 is TGTGCCAGCTCACCCGAGTCAATGATAAATTCACCCCTCCACTTT. This translates into CASSPESMINSPLHF. This chain connects TRBV18 to TRBJ1-6, with no clear D. Germline V gene data show CDR1 as KGHSH and CDR2 as LQKENI. V lost 3 bases, J lost 7 bases, and 13 bases lay in between. The CDR3 length is 15 residues.

This clone is medium-sized (0.01 to 0.1%) within its sample. V is TRBV7-2 and J is TRBJ2-1; D might be TRBD1 or TRBD2, each matching 5 bases. This CDR3 is built from 18 residues. V shed 6 bases and J shed 0 bases, with 21 bases lying between them. Germline V gene data show CDR1 as SGHTA and CDR2 as FQGNSA. Here the CDR3 reads CASRGGRNKGTSYNEQFF. In DNA, the CDR3 is TGTGCCAGCAGGGGCGGACGAAATAAGGGGACCTCCTACAATGAGCAGTTCTTC. Complete variable domain (other parts from reference TRBV7-2 and TRBJ2-1): GAGVSQSPSNKVTEKGKDVELRCDPISGHTALYWYRQSLGQGLEFLIYFQGNSAPDKSGLPSDRFSAERTGGSVSTLTIQRTQQEDSAVYLCASRGGRNKGTSYNEQFFGPGTRLTVL.

The chain links TRBV19 to TRBJ2-1; TRBD1 agrees at 9 bases. After removal of 9 bases from V and 6 bases from J, the junction contained 6 bases not matched to a gene. The CDR3 consists of 13 residues. The germline CDR1 and CDR2 sequences are LNHDA and SQIVND (reference sequence). The CDR3 DNA sequence: TGTGCCAGCGGGACAGGGTCGGGCAATGAGCAGTTCTTC. Translating it yields CASGTGSGNEQFF.

This chain joins TRBV10-3 and TRBJ2-1; tentative D call: TRBD2 (6 bases). The CDR3 sequence is 15 residues long. V was shortened by 2 bases and J by 0 bases, with 8 bases between the two germline ends. Germline assignment: CDR1 ENHRY and CDR2 SYGVKD. Written as DNA, the CDR3 is TGTGCCATCAGTGAGCCGGGGGTCTCCTACAATGAGCAGTTCTTC. It specifies CAISEPGVSYNEQFF.